This T cell receptor beta chain was found in a study of blood T cell repertoires in COVID-19. Looking at the study overall: Specimens from acute and convalescent COVID-19 originated in the United States, Italy and Spain.

This CDR3 is 14 amino acids long. CDR1 LGHDT and CDR2 YNNKEL come from the germline V gene (reference sequence). V was clipped by 4 bases and J by 10 bases, with 18 bases between them. Using immunoSEQ multiplex PCR, the repertoire was profiled, and TCRdb retains in-frame clones only, with some absent. The sample yields 200,000 to 250,000 clones, less than 90% seen once. The sequence was collected from a woman aged 55 to 70 who had recovered from COVID-19. The rearrangement links TRBV3-1 (or the pseudogene TRBV3-2) to TRBJ2-3; no clear D. Material: peripheral blood. CDR3 DNA sequence: TGTGCCAGCAGCCCTGCCTCTAGGATATCAGCGCAGTATTTT. Amino acids: CASSPASRISAQYF.